Shown below are 5 T cell receptor beta chains from a single sample sequenced in a study of cytomegalovirus exposure and HLA in healthy donors. It was with 60 Vbeta and 13 Jbeta primers that the PCR ran. Measured with immunoSEQ multiplex PCR; TCRdb has only the in-frame clones, and not every one. The sample yields about 120,000 clones, 60% to 80% seen once. The sample comprised PBMCs. Receptors were obtained from a human donor in good health.

This chain connects TRBV5-6 to TRBJ2-5; weak D call: TRBD2 (6 bases). The J call may be faulty, since TRBJ2-7 better matches the DNA end. The germline gives CDR1 SGHDT, CDR2 YYEEEE. The CDR3 has 16 amino acids. The CDR3: CASSYMASGTDYEQYF. DNA of the CDR3: TGTGCCAGCAGCTATATGGCCTCGGGGACTGACTACGAGCAGTACTTC.

The chain carries TRBV5-6 and TRBJ2-2; 13 bases agree with TRBD2. The CDR3 loop spans 16 amino acids. Germline-derived CDR1 and CDR2 are SGHDT and YYEEEE. V lost 6 bases and J lost 3; bases outside the gene matches: 5. The CDR3 coding sequence is TGTGCCAGCACCGGGACTAGCGGGGTAGACACCGGGGAGCTGTTTTTT. Its translation is CASTGTSGVDTGELFF. The full variable domain, rest sourced from reference TRBV5-6 and TRBJ2-2, is DAGVTQSPTHLIKTRGQQVTLRCSPKSGHDTVSWYQQALGQGPQFIFQYYEEEERQRGNFPDRFSGHQFPNYSSELNVNALLLGDSALYLCASTGTSGVDTGELFFGEGSRLTVL.

Note on this clone: The junction departs from the called germline gene at one end, perhaps through a read error. The chain is built from TRBV5-6 and TRBJ2-7; D is possibly TRBD1 (5 bases). CDR3 length: 15 amino acids. Germline V CDR1 and CDR2: SGHDT, YYEEEE. CDR3 amino acids: CASNKANRRLYGQYF. The CDR3 bases are TGTGCCAGCAATAAGGCCAACAGGCGACTCTACGGGCAGTACTTC. The full variable domain, in which reference TRBV5-6 and TRBJ2-7 provide the parts outside the CDR3, is DAGVTQSPTHLIKTRGQQVTLRCSPKSGHDTVSWYQQALGQGPQFIFQYYEEEERQRGNFPDRFSGHQFPNYSSELNVNALLLGDSALYLCASNKANRRLYGQYFGPGTRLTVT.

The chain is built from TRBV15 and TRBJ2-7, with TRBD1 identical over 10 bases. Germline V gene data show CDR1 as LNHNV and CDR2 as YYDKDF (reference sequence). The CDR3 is made up of 14 amino acids. The V and J ends lost 1 base and 5 bases, in that order; junction bases with no gene match: 2. CDR3 coding DNA: TGTGCCACCAGCAGAGGACAGGGGGCGAACGAGCAGTACTTC. The encoded protein is CATSRGQGANEQYF.

The chain recombines TRBV9 with TRBJ2-3; 8 bases are a match to TRBD1. V shed 3 bases and J 3 bases; nucleotides not matched to a gene: 9. CDR1 and CDR2 (germline): SGDLS, YYNGEE. The CDR3 runs 16 residues. The CDR3 nucleotides are TGTGCCAGCAGCGAAGGACAGGGTAGGGGGACAGATACGCAGTATTTT. Its translation: CASSEGQGRGTDTQYF. Using reference TRBV9 and TRBJ2-3 for the parts outside the CDR3, the full variable domain is DSGVTQTPKHLITATGQRVTLRCSPRSGDLSVYWYQQSLDQGLQFLIQYYNGEERAKGNILERFSAQQFPDLHSELNLSSLELGDSALYFCASSEGQGRGTDTQYFGPGTRLTVL.